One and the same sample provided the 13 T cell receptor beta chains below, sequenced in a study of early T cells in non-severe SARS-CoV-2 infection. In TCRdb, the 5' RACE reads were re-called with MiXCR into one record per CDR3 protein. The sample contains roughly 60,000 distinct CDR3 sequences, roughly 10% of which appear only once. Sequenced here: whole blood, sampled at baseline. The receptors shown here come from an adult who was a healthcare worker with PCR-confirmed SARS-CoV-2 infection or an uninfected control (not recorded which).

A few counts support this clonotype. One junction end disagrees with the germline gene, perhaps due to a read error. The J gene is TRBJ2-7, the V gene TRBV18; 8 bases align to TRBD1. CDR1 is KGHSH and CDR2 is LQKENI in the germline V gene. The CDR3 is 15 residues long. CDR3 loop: CVSSLNSGQGGEQYF. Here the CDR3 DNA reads TGTGTCAGCTCACTCAACTCCGGACAGGGAGGCGAGCAGTACTTC.

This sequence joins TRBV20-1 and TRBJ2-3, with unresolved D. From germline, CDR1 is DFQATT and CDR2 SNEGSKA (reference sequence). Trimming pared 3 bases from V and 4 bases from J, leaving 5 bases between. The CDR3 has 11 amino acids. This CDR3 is CSASIPDTQYF. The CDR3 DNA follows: TGCAGTGCTAGTATTCCAGATACGCAGTATTTT.

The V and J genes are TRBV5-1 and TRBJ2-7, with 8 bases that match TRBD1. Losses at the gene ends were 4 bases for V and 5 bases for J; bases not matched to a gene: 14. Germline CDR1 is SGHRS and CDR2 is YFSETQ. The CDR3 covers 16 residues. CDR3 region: CASSRVGTGVPHEQYF. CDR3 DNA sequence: TGCGCCAGCAGCCGCGTCGGGACAGGAGTCCCCCACGAGCAGTACTTC.

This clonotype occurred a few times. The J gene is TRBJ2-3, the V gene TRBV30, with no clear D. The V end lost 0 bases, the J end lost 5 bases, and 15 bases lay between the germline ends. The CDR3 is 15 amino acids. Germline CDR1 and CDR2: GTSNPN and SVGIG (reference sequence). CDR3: CAWSVRAPLGDTQYF. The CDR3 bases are TGTGCCTGGAGTGTACGAGCTCCTCTCGGAGATACGCAGTATTTT. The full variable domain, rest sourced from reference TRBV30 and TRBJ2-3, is SQTIHQWPATLVQPVGSPLSLECTVEGTSNPNLYWYRQAAGRGLQLLFYSVGIGQISSEVPQNLSASRPQDRQFILSSKKLLLSDSGFYLCAWSVRAPLGDTQYFGPGTRLTVL.

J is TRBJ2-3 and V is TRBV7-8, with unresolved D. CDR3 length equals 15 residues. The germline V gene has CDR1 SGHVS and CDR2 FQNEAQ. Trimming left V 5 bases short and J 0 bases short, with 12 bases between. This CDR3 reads CASSRGPVSTDTQYF. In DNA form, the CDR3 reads TGTGCCAGCAGCAGAGGTCCGGTTAGCACAGATACGCAGTATTTT.

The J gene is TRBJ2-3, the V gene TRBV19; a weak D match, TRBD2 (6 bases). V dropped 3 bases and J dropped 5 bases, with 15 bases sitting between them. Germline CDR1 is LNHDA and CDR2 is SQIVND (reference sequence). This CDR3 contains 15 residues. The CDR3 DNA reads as TGTGCCAGTAGTATTTCGGCGGGGCCCGGAGATACGCAGTATTTT. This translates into CASSISAGPGDTQYF.

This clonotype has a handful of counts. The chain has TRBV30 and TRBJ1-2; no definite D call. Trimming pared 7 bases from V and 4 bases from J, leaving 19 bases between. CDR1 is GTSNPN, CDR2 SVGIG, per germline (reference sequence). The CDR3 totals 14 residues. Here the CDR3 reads CAFQPTSFSYGYTF. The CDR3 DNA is TGTGCCTTCCAGCCTACATCGTTCAGCTATGGCTACACCTTC.

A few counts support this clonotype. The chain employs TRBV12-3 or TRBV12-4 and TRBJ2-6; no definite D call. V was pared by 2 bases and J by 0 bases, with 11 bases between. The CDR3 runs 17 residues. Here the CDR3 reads CASSLTMGRSGANVLTF. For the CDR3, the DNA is TGTGCCAGCAGTTTAACGATGGGTCGCTCTGGGGCCAACGTCCTGACTTTC.

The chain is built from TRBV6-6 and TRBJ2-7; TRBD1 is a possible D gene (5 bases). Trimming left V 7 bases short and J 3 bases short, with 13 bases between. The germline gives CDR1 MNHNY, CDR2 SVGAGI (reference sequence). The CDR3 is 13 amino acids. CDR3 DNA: TGTGCCAGCATCCCCCAGGGTTTCTACGAGCAGTACTTC. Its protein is CASIPQGFYEQYF.

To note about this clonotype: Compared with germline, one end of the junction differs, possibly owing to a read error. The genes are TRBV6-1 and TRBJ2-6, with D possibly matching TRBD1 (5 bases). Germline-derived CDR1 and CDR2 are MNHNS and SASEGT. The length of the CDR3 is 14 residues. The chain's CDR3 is CASSGVSGANVLIF. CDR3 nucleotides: TGTGCCAGCAGTGGAGTCTCTGGGGCCAACGTCCTGATTTTC.

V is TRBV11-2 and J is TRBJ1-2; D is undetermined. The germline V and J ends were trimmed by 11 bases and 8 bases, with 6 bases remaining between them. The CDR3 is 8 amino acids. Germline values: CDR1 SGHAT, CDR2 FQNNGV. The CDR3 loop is CAGPGYTF. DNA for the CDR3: TGTGCCGGACCCGGCTACACCTTC.

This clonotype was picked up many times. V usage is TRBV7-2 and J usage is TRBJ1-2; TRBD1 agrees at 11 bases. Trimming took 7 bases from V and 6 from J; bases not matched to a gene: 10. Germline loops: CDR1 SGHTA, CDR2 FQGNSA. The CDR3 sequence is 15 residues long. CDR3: CASIPAPGQGDGYTF. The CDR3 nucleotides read TGTGCCAGCATCCCCGCTCCGGGACAGGGGGATGGCTACACCTTC. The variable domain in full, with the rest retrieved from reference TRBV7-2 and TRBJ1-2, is GAGVSQSPSNKVTEKGKDVELRCDPISGHTALYWYRQSLGQGLEFLIYFQGNSAPDKSGLPSDRFSAERTGGSVSTLTIQRTQQEDSAVYLCASIPAPGQGDGYTFGSGTRLTVV.

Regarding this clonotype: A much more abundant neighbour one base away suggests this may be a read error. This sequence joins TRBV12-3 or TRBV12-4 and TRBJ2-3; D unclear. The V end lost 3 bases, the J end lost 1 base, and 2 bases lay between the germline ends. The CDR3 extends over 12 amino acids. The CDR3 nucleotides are TGTGCCAGCAGTTTCTGCACAGATACGCAGTATTTT. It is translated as CASSFCTDTQYF.